Below are 25 T cell receptor beta chains sequenced from a single sample in a study of blood T cell repertoires in COVID-19. Using immunoSEQ multiplex PCR, the repertoire was profiled, and TCRdb retains in-frame clones only, with some absent. The sample includes about 180,000 clones, roughly 86% of them seen just once. Sequencing was done on a sample of peripheral blood. The receptors come from a woman under 40 with active or convalescent COVID-19.

This chain joins TRBV5-5 and TRBJ1-5, with D perhaps TRBD1 (5 bases). Per the germline V gene, CDR1 is SGHKS and CDR2 is YYEKEE (reference sequence). The length of the CDR3 is 15 residues. Trimming shortened V by 1 base and J by 4 bases, and 12 bases separated the two germline ends. This chain's CDR3 is CASSLIATANQPQHF. The CDR3, as DNA: TGTGCCAGCAGCTTGATCGCGACAGCGAATCAGCCCCAGCATTTT. Full variable domain (rest looked up from reference TRBV5-5 and TRBJ1-5): DAGVTQSPTHLIKTRGQQVTLRCSPISGHKSVSWYQQVLGQGPQFIFQYYEKEERGRGNFPDRFSARQFPNYSSELNVNALLLGDSALYLCASSLIATANQPQHFGDGTRLSIL.

The genes are TRBV6-5 and TRBJ1-2; 7 bases align to TRBD1. The germline CDR1 and CDR2 sequences are MNHEY and SVGAGI. J lost 5 bases, V lost 0 bases, and 3 bases had no gene match. The CDR3 loop spans 14 amino acids. Here the CDR3 reads CASSYSRTGYGYTF. The CDR3 nucleotides are TGTGCCAGCAGTTACTCGAGGACAGGATATGGCTACACCTTC.

The chain couples TRBV13 to TRBJ1-1, with 10 nucleotides matching TRBD1. V lost 4 bases to trimming and J lost 6 bases; unmatched junction nucleotides: 2. The length of the CDR3 is 13 residues. CDR1 is PRHDT, CDR2 FYEKMQ, per germline (reference sequence). CDR3 nucleotide sequence: TGTGCCAGCAGCTCGGGACAGGGGCCTGAAGCTTTCTTT. Protein product: CASSSGQGPEAFF.

This rearrangement joins TRBV5-1 to TRBJ2-1, with 8 bases identical to TRBD1. The trim removed 2 bases at V and 4 bases at J, leaving 5 bases unmatched. The CDR3 loop spans 15 amino acids. Per the germline V gene, CDR1 is SGHRS and CDR2 is YFSETQ. This CDR3 is CASSFRDRMYNEQFF. CDR3 sequence (DNA): TGCGCCAGCAGCTTCCGGGACAGGATGTACAATGAGCAGTTCTTC.

The J gene is TRBJ2-7, the V gene TRBV5-6, with a tentative D call TRBD1 (6 bases). Germline values: CDR1 SGHDT, CDR2 YYEEEE. Trimming stripped 4 bases from V and 4 bases from J, with 12 bases between. CDR3 length equals 13 residues. This CDR3 reads CASSLGQRYEQYF. The CDR3 nucleotides read TGTGCCAGCAGCCTGGGACAAAGGTACGAGCAGTACTTC.

This chain links TRBV2 with TRBJ1-2, with D perhaps TRBD1 (5 bases). This CDR3 spans 16 amino acids. From germline, CDR1 is SNHLY and CDR2 FYNNEI. V shed 8 bases and J shed 8 bases, with 27 bases lying between them. This CDR3 reads CASVGYGDRAGVGYTF. The CDR3 region has the DNA TGTGCCAGCGTTGGCTATGGAGACAGAGCTGGGGTGGGCTACACCTTC.

The chain joins TRBV7-9 to TRBJ2-2; the D is unclear. CDR3 length: 14 amino acids. V lost 2 bases to trimming and J lost 5 bases, with 9 bases between them. The germline V gene encodes CDR1 SEHNR and CDR2 FQNEAQ (reference sequence). The CDR3 DNA is TGTGCCAGCAGCTTAACGGAACAGACCGGGGAGCTGTTTTTT. This codes for CASSLTEQTGELFF.

The chain recombines TRBV30 with TRBJ2-3, with D possibly matching TRBD1 (5 bases). From germline, CDR1 is GTSNPN and CDR2 SVGIG (reference sequence). The CDR3 extends over 14 amino acids. Trimming left V 4 bases short and J 3 bases short, with 14 bases between. The CDR3: CAWTRSGFTDTQYF. DNA of the CDR3: TGTGCCTGGACTCGATCAGGGTTTACAGATACGCAGTATTTT.

This chain links TRBV7-9 with TRBJ2-3, with 9 positions matching TRBD2. Germline CDR1 and CDR2: SEHNR and FQNEAQ (reference sequence). The CDR3 has 17 amino acids. Unmatched junction bases numbered 7, after V lost 2 bases and J lost 1 base. The CDR3 DNA sequence: TGTGCCAGCAGCTTATGGCTAGCGGGAAGCGGCACAGATACGCAGTATTTT. Protein: CASSLWLAGSGTDTQYF.

This clone was counted a single time. This chain connects TRBV29-1 to TRBJ2-3, with D possibly TRBD2 on 5 matching bases. CDR3 length equals 14 residues. Trimming took 6 bases from V and 0 from J, leaving 13 bases between them. In germline, CDR1 is SQVTM, CDR2 ANQGSEA. The DNA for the CDR3 is TGCAGCGTGAAATCCGGGGTTAGCACAGATACGCAGTATTTT. This sequence encodes CSVKSGVSTDTQYF.

The chain combines TRBV15 with TRBJ1-2, with D perhaps TRBD1 (6 bases). The germline CDR1 and CDR2 sequences are LNHNV and YYDKDF (reference sequence). The CDR3 is 13 residues long. The V end was cut by 4 bases, the J end by 2 bases, with 8 bases between. In nucleotides, the CDR3 is TGTGCCACCAGCAACGACAGGAACTATGGCTACACCTTC. Its protein is CATSNDRNYGYTF.

CDR3 sequence reads: CASSPGQRTQYF. In nucleotides, the CDR3 is TGTGCCAGCAGCCCCGGACAGAGAACGCAGTATTTT. The V and J genes are TRBV3-1 (or the pseudogene TRBV3-2) and TRBJ2-3; weak D call: TRBD1 (6 bases). CDR1 is LGHDT, CDR2 YNNKEL, per germline (reference sequence). The CDR3 contains 12 residues. Trimming removed 4 bases from V and 9 bases from J, with 11 bases in between.

The chain employs TRBV7-8 and TRBJ2-2; 7 nucleotides match TRBD1. Losses at the gene ends were 5 bases for V and 4 bases for J; bases not matched to a gene: 7. Germline V lookup: CDR1 SGHVS, CDR2 FQNEAQ. CDR3 length equals 15 residues. CDR3 nucleotides: TGTGCCAGCAGCCCACTAGGGGGCCTCACCGGGGAGCTGTTTTTT. Its translation: CASSPLGGLTGELFF. The entire variable domain, with the rest obtained from reference TRBV7-8 and TRBJ2-2, is as follows: GAGVSQSPRYKVAKRGQDVALRCDPISGHVSLFWYQQALGQGPEFLTYFQNEAQLDKSGLPSDRFFAERPEGSVSTLKIQRTQQEDSAVYLCASSPLGGLTGELFFGEGSRLTVL.

A note on this clone: Other DNA sequences of this sample code for an identical CDR3. The gene calls are TRBV28 and TRBJ1-6, with 10 bases aligning to TRBD1. Trimming took 4 bases from V and 10 from J; bases not matched to a gene: 4. CDR3 length equals 14 residues. Germline CDR1 and CDR2: MDHEN and SYDVKM. The DNA of the CDR3 is TGTGCCAGCAGTTCCGGACAGGGGGGCTCACCCCTCCACTTT. Translated: CASSSGQGGSPLHF.

The chain links TRBV3-1 (or the pseudogene TRBV3-2) to TRBJ1-2; D not resolved. The CDR3 has 11 amino acids. In germline, CDR1 is LGHDT, CDR2 YNNKEL (reference sequence). V dropped 1 base and J dropped 9 bases, with 6 bases sitting between them. The CDR3: CASSQAQSYTF. The CDR3 DNA is TGTGCCAGCAGCCAAGCCCAGAGCTACACCTTC.

The rearrangement links TRBV3-1 (or the pseudogene TRBV3-2) to TRBJ1-6; 8 nucleotides line up with TRBD1. The CDR3 extends over 17 amino acids. The J segment lost 7 bases and the V segment lost 3 bases, leaving 11 bases of the junction unmatched. Germline CDR1 is LGHDT and CDR2 is YNNKEL (reference sequence). For the CDR3, the DNA is TGTGCCAGCAGCCATAGAGCAGGGGGCCAGTGGAATTCACCCCTCCACTTT. Translating gives CASSHRAGGQWNSPLHF.

This clone was counted a single time. This chain links TRBV6-2 or TRBV6-3 with TRBJ2-1; 9 bases map to TRBD1. J lost 6 bases, V lost 4 bases, and 7 bases had no gene match. From germline, CDR1 is MNHEY and CDR2 SVGEGT. The length of the CDR3 is 15 residues. This CDR3 is CASSSPGQGGNEQFF. CDR3 bases: TGTGCCAGCAGTTCCCCGGGACAGGGTGGCAATGAGCAGTTCTTC.

CDR3 nucleotides: TGTGCCTCCTATTCCGGGGAAAGGGGCTACACCTTC. Amino acid sequence: CASYSGERGYTF. J is TRBJ1-2 and V is TRBV30; no reliable D call. The CDR3 runs 12 residues. The ends were cut back, 7 bases at V and 8 bases at J, with 17 bases in the middle. Germline V lookup: CDR1 GTSNPN, CDR2 SVGIG (reference sequence).

This clone was seen a single time. This rearrangement joins TRBV28 to TRBJ1-2; D gene uncertain. The germline gives CDR1 MDHEN, CDR2 SYDVKM. V was clipped by 3 bases and J by 1 base, with 6 bases between them. This CDR3 is built from 13 residues. CDR3 bases: TGTGCCAGCAGTTTCCGGGGTAACTATGGCTACACCTTC. Amino acid sequence: CASSFRGNYGYTF.

V gene TRBV28 combines with J gene TRBJ1-1; 11 bases are shared with TRBD1. This CDR3 is built from 15 residues. Germline CDR1 and CDR2: MDHEN and SYDVKM. V lost 2 bases to trimming and J lost 4 bases; unmatched junction nucleotides: 3. CDR3 in DNA: TGTGCCAGCAGTTTACGGGGACAGGGGGGCACTGAAGCTTTCTTT. Protein: CASSLRGQGGTEAFF.

The V and J genes are TRBV6-5 and TRBJ1-2; D may be TRBD1 (5 bases). CDR1 is MNHEY and CDR2 is SVGAGI in the germline V gene. The CDR3 sequence is 15 residues long. V lost 5 bases and J 2 bases, leaving 15 bases between the germline ends. This chain's CDR3 is CASSTQVGGNYGYTF. CDR3 nucleotide sequence: TGTGCCAGCAGTACTCAAGTTGGGGGGAACTATGGCTACACCTTC.

This clone was seen just once. The chain carries TRBV11-2 and TRBJ2-2, with 9 bases fitting TRBD1. V lost 4 bases to trimming and J lost 1 base; unmatched junction nucleotides: 13. The CDR3 is made up of 19 amino acids. The germline V gene has CDR1 SGHAT and CDR2 FQNNGV. The CDR3 coding sequence is TGTGCCAGCAGCTCCACCGGGACAGGGATAATAGTGAACACCGGGGAGCTGTTTTTT. Its translation is CASSSTGTGIIVNTGELFF.

As concerns this clone: Within the sample, other DNA sequences also encode this same CDR3. In DNA, the CDR3 is TGCGCCAGCAGCCTGGGGACTAGCGGGGGCCGCAATGAGCAGTTCTTC. Amino acid sequence: CASSLGTSGGRNEQFF. This chain links TRBV4-1 with TRBJ2-1, with 14 bases that match TRBD2. Looked up from germline, CDR1 is MGHRA and CDR2 is YSYEKL. Losses at the gene ends were 4 bases for V and 6 bases for J; bases not matched to a gene: 5. The CDR3 is 16 amino acids.

This clone turned up a few times. J is TRBJ1-2 and V is TRBV24-1; maybe TRBD1 (6 bases). Germline CDR1 is KGHDR and CDR2 is SFDVKD. Trimming took 0 bases from V and 7 from J, leaving 11 bases between them. The CDR3 length is 14 residues. This CDR3 reads CATSDLKTGFGYTF. The CDR3 region has the DNA TGTGCCACCAGTGATTTGAAGACAGGATTTGGCTACACCTTC.

This chain joins TRBV3-1 (or the pseudogene TRBV3-2) and TRBJ1-3; D gene uncertain. V was trimmed by 4 bases and J by 3 bases, leaving 7 bases between them. The germline V gene encodes CDR1 LGHDT and CDR2 YNNKEL (reference sequence). The CDR3 consists of 13 residues. The CDR3 here is CASSRGGGNTIYF. CDR3 bases: TGTGCCAGCAGCCGGGGAGGTGGAAACACCATATATTTT.